This T cell receptor beta chain was found in a study of T cells in Graves' hyperthyroidism and ophthalmopathy (dated by TCRdb to the late 2010s). About the full investigation: Peripheral blood samples were taken at initial diagnosis, before any treatment was given. After blood sampling, hyperthyroidism patients were treated with methimazole at a starting dose of 30 mg daily, and ophthalmopathy patients were treated with high-dose intravenous methylprednisolone. A discovery cohort of roughly 96 patients, 43 with Graves' ophthalmopathy and 55 to 65 with stable Graves' hyperthyroidism, was used to find distinguishing TCR V-J signatures. According to the paper, TCR Vbeta CDR3 sequencing was carried out on 135 peripheral blood samples, which came from about 45 ophthalmopathy, approximately 72 hyperthyroidism and approximately 17 progressor patients. An independent validation cohort of around 19 hyperthyroidism patients and approximately 17 patients who later progressed to ophthalmopathy tested prospective prediction of ophthalmopathy. For training and testing, the 110 or so patients in the discovery cohort were randomly divided in a 7:3 ratio. The study also compared thyroid tissue and blood T-cell repertoires from several Graves' hyperthyroidism patients. What the study reported, not specific to this receptor: Ophthalmopathy was separated from stable hyperthyroidism by a 13 V-J signature model, with approximately 85% sensitivity and roughly 81% specificity obtained in cross-validation and 80%/75% obtained in testing. In validation, the model predicted progression to ophthalmopathy a median of roughly 6.2 months before onset, with approximately 68% sensitivity and nearly 75% specificity. Sample size was not statistically predetermined, and investigators were not blinded to group allocation. Most expanded thyroid clonotypes (frequency above 0.001) were also found in blood, which suggests that blood repertoires may mirror thyroid immune responses.

Stable Graves' hyperthyroidism was defined as the absence of progression to ophthalmopathy over 18 months of follow-up. The hyperthyroidism patients were between 18 and 65 years old and newly diagnosed, with a disease duration of less than 2 months. Any patient with an uncontrolled infection, another autoimmune disease, pregnancy or lactation was excluded. Clinical symptoms, serum thyroxine and TRAb, thyroid ultrasound, and orbital computed tomography formed the basis for the diagnoses. PBMCs were separated from 7.5 to 10 ml of fresh peripheral blood using Ficoll-Paque density gradient centrifugation. Trizol reagent was used to extract total RNA, and RNA quality was then checked on an Agilent 2100 Bioanalyzer. Amplification of TCR beta CDR3 regions was carried out from RNA transcripts. The first round of RT-PCR for the TCR CDR3 was performed with the HTBI primer set and the Qiagen OneStep RT-PCR kit. A second multiplex PCR round built the libraries, followed by size selection and purification. Paired-end sequencing of the libraries was performed with 100 bp reads on an Illumina HiSeq2000. Concerning the study's data processing: Raw data were processed with SOAPnuke, discarding reads with adapters, uncalled bases, mean Phred below 15, or no exact constant-primer or identifier match. COPE v1.2.5 was used to merge the high-quality paired reads, and each unique nucleotide sequence was defined as a clonotype. Clonotypes were aligned to IMGT TRBV, TRBD and TRBJ reference segments using MiTCR v1.1. Only V-J combinations with frequency above 0.0001, covering about 99% of repertoires, were analysed. A TCS score was defined as the ratio of F50 (clonal expansion) to E x V (chaos), with BLOSUM62-based TCRdist applied between CDR3 peptides within each V-J. Welch's t-statistics and random forest reduced roughly 540 V-J features to 13, which were used in a naive Bayes classifier (R e1071). The Morisita-Horn index was used to measure how similar the thyroid and blood repertoires were. TCRdb cleaned the public reads at Q25 with fastp, built clones with MiXCR and kept in-frame beta chains. Every CDR3 protein is listed once, alongside the most common genes and DNA of its rows. The V and J calls were determined by TCRdb, not by the authors. Within this sample are 800,000 or so distinct CDR3 sequences, with about two fifths of them counted one time only. The ten biggest clones cover about 8.9% of the sample.

CDR1 and CDR2, per the germline V gene (reference sequence), are DFQATT and SNEGSKA. V is pruned by 5 bases and J by 9 bases, leaving 3 bases of the junction without a gene match. CDR3 length: 11 amino acids, cysteine to phenylalanine. Of all the DNA, just the CDR3 is kept, 33 bases in frame from base 1. A few counts support this clonotype. The specificity of this receptor is unknown. Base qualities are not provided; no much larger clone lies one nucleotide away. The receptor chain draws on TRBV20-1 and TRBJ1-1, and 10 junctional nucleotides match TRBD1. The sample comprised blood. The source is a man younger than 35 with Graves' hyperthyroidism. For the CDR3, the sequence is CSAQDRGKAFF. The bases read TGCAGTGCTCAGGACAGGGGGAAAGCTTTCTTT.